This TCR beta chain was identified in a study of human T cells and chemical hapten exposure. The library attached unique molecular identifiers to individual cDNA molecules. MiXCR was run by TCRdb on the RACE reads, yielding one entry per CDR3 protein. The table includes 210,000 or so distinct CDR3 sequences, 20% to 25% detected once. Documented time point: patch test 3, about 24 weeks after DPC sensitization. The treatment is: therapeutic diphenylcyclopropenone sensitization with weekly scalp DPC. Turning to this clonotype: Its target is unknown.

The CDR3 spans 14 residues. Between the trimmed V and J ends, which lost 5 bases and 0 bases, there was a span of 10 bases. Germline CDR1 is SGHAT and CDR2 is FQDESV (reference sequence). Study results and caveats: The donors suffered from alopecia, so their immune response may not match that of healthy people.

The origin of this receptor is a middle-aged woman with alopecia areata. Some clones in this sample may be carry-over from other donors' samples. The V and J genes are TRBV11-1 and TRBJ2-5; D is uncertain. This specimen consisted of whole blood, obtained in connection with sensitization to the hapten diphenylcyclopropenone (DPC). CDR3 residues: CASSPDGYQETQYF. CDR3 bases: TGTGCCAGCAGCCCGGACGGGTACCAAGAGACCCAGTACTTC. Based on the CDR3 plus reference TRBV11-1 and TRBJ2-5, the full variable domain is EAEVAQSPRYKITEKSQAVAFWCDPISGHATLYWYRQILGQGPELLVQFQDESVVDDSQLPKDRFSAERLKGVDSTLKIQPAELGDSAMYLCASSPDGYQETQYFGPGTRLLVL.